The sequence of this T cell receptor beta chain was determined in a study of vaccination effects on CD4 cells after COVID-19. Study-level points and caveats: There were few convalescent patients in the study and no early post-infection timepoints.

Viral peptide pool expansion of antigen-specific CD4+ T cells preceded sequencing in the ViraFEST assay. Isolation of CD4+ T cells took place after approximately 10 days of culture. Neither prior SARS-CoV-2 infection nor positive nucleocapsid antibodies were present in the vaccine recipients. TCRdb's copy holds only in-frame clones and misses some; the assay was immunoSEQ multiplex PCR. The sample yields 55,000 or so clones, around 68% seen once. Turning to this clone: Its antigen is as yet unknown.

CDR1 is SGDLS, CDR2 YYNGEE, per germline. V dropped 3 bases and J dropped 7 bases, with 13 bases sitting between them. This CDR3 comprises 14 residues. The chain carries TRBV9 and TRBJ2-2; a possible D gene is TRBD1 (5 bases). Sequencing used CD4+ T cells from PBMCs cultured with SARS-CoV-2 spike peptides, obtained before COVID-19 vaccination. This sequence originates from a human donor who received a COVID-19 vaccine. CDR3 DNA: TGTGCCAGCAGCGGCGATGGGCAGGGCGGGGAGCTGTTTTTT. Its protein product is CASSGDGQGGELFF.